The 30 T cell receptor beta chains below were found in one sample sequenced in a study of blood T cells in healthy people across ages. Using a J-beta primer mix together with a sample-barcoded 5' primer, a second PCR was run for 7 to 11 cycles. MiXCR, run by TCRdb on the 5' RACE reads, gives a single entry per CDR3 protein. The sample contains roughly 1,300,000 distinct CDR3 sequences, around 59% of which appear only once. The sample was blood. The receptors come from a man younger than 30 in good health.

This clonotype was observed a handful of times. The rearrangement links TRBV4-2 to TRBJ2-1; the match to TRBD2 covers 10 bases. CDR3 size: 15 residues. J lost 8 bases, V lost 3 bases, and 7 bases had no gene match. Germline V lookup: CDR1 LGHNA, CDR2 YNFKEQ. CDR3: CASSHIAGGRDEQFF. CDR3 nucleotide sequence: TGTGCCAGCAGCCACATAGCGGGAGGACGCGATGAGCAGTTCTTC.

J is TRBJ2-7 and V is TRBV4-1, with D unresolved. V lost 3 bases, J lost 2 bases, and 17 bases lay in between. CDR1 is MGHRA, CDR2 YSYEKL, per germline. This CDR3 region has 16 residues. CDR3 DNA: TGCGCCAGCAGCCAGCAAGCCGGACCGAGAACCTACGAGCAGTACTTC. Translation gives CASSQQAGPRTYEQYF.

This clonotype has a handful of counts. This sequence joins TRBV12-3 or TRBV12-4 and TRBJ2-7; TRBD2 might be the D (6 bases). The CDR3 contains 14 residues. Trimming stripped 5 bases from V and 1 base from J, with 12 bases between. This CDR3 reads CASSPRRGSYEQYF. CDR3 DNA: TGTGCCAGCAGTCCCCGGCGGGGATCCTACGAGCAGTACTTC.

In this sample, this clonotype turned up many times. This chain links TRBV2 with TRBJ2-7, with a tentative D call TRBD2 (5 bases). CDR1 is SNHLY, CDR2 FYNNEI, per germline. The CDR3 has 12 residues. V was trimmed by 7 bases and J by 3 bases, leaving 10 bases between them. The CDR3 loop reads CASTGVFYEQYF. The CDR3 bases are TGTGCCAGCACCGGGGTTTTCTACGAGCAGTACTTC.

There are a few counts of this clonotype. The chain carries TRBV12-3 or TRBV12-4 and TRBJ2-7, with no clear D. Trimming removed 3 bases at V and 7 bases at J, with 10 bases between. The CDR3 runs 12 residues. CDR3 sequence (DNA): TGTGCCAGCAGTTTGTCCGGTCGGGAGCAGTACTTC. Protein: CASSLSGREQYF.

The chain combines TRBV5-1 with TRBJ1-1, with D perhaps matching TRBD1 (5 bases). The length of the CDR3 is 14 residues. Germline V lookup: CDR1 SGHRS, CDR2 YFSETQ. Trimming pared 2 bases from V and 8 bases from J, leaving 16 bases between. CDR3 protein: CASSFSSRANEAFF. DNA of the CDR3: TGCGCCAGCAGCTTCTCGAGCAGGGCAAACGAAGCTTTCTTT.

The CDR3 loop reads CASSYKLAGGRLGEQFF. Here the CDR3 DNA reads TGTGCCAGCAGTTACAAACTAGCGGGGGGTCGGTTGGGTGAGCAGTTCTTC. The J gene is TRBJ2-1, the V gene TRBV6-5, with 12 bases identical to TRBD2. This CDR3 contains 17 residues. The germline V gene has CDR1 MNHEY and CDR2 SVGAGI. The V segment lost 2 bases and the J segment 9 bases; nucleotides outside the gene matches: 11.

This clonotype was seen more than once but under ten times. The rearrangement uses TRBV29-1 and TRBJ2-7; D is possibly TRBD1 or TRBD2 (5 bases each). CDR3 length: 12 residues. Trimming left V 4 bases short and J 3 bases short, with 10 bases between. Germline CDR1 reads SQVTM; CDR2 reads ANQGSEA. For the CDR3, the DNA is TGCAGCGTTGGCACGGGGCTCTACGAGCAGTACTTC. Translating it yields CSVGTGLYEQYF.

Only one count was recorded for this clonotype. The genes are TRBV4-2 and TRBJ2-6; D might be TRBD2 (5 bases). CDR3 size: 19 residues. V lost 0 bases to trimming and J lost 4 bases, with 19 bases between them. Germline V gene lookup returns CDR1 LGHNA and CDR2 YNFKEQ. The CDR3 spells CASSQEGPEGRGGANVLTF. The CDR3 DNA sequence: TGTGCCAGCAGCCAAGAGGGTCCAGAGGGCCGTGGAGGGGCCAACGTCCTGACTTTC.

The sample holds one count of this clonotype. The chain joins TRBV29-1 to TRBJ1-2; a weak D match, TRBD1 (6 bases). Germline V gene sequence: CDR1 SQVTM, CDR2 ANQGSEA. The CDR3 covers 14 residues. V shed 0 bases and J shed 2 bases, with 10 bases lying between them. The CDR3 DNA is TGCAGCGTTGAAGATCGAGGGGGGAACTATGGCTACACCTTC. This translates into CSVEDRGGNYGYTF. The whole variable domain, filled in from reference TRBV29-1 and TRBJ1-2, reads SAVISQKPSRDICQRGTSLTIQCQVDSQVTMMFWYRQQPGQSLTLIATANQGSEATYESGFVIDKFPISRPNLTFSTLTVSNMSPEDSSIYLCSVEDRGGNYGYTFGSGTRLTVV.

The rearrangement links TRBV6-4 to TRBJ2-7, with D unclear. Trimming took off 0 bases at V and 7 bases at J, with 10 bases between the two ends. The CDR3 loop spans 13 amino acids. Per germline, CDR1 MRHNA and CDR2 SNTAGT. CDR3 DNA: TGTGCCAGCAGTGACTCGATTGGGAATGAGCAGTACTTC. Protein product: CASSDSIGNEQYF.

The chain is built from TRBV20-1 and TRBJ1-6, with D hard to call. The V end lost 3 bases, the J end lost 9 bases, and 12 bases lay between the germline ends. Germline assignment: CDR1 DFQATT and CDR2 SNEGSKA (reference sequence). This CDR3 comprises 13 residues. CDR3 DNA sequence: TGCAGTGCTAGTTGGGGAGAGGCTTCACCCCTCCACTTT. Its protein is CSASWGEASPLHF.

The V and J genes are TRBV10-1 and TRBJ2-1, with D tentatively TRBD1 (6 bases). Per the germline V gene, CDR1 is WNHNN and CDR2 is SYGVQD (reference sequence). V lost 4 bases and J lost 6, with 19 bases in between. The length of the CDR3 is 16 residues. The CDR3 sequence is CASSGNKGHNSNEQFF. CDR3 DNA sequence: TGCGCCAGCAGTGGGAACAAGGGACACAATTCCAATGAGCAGTTCTTC.

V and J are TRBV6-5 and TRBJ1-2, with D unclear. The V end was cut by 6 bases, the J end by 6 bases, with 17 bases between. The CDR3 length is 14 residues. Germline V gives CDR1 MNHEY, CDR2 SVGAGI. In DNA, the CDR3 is TGTGCCAGCAGCCGTGGTCCAACGGGTGATGGCTACACCTTC. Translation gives CASSRGPTGDGYTF.

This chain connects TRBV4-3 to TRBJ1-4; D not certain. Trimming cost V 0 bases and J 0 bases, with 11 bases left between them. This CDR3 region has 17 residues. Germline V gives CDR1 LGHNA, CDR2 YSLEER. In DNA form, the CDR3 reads TGCGCCAGCAGCCAAGATCGGGCAGCAGCAACTAATGAAAAACTGTTTTTT. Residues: CASSQDRAAATNEKLFF.

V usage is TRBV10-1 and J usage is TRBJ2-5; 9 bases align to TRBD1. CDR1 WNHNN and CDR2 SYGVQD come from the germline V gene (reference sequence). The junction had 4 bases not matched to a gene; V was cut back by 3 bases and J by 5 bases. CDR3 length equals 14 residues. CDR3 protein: CASSDLDRGETQYF. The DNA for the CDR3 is TGCGCCAGCAGTGACCTGGACAGGGGTGAGACCCAGTACTTC.

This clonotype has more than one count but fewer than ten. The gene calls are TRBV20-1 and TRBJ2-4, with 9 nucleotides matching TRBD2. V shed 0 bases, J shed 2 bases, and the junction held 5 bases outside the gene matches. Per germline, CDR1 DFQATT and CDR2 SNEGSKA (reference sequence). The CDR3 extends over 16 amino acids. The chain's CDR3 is CSARDLAGRPKNIQYF. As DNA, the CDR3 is TGCAGTGCTAGAGATCTAGCGGGGCGGCCCAAAAACATTCAGTACTTC.

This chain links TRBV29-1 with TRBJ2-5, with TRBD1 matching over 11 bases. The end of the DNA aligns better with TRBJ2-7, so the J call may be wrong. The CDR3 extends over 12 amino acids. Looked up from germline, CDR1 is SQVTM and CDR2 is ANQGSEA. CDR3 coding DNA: TGCAGCGGGGGGGACAGGGGGAACGAGCAGTACTTC. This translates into CSGGDRGNEQYF.

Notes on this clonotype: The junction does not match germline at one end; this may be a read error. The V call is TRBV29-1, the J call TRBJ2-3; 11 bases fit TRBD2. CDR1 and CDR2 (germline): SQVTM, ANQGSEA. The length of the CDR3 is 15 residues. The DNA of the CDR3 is TGCAGCGTTGAGAAACTAGCGGGGGATACAGGTACGCAGTATTTT. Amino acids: CSVEKLAGDTGTQYF.

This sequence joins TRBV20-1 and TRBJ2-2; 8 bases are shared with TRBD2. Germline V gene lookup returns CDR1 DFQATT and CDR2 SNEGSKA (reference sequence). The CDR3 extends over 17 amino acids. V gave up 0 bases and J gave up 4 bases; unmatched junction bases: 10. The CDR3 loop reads CSARDLSGGGITGELFF. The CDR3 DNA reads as TGCAGTGCTAGAGATCTTTCGGGCGGGGGGATCACCGGGGAGCTGTTTTTT.

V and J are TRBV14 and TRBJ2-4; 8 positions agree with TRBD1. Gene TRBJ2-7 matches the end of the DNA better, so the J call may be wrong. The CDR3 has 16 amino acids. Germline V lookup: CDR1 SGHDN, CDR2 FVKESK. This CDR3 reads CASSQVYGTGRFEQYF. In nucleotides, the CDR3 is TGTGCCAGCAGCCAAGTCTACGGGACAGGTCGATTCGAGCAGTACTTC.

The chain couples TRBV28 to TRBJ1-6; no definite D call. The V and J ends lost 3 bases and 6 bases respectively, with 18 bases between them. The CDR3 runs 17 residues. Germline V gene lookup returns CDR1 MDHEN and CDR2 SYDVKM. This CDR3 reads CASSFPPGGEGNSPLHF. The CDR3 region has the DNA TGTGCCAGCAGTTTCCCACCAGGTGGGGAAGGTAATTCACCCCTCCACTTT.

CDR3 DNA: TGTGCCAGCAGCTCCCCAACCAGAGGAGCCAAAAACATTCAGTACTTC. It translates to CASSSPTRGAKNIQYF. The chain combines TRBV5-6 with TRBJ2-4; D gene ambiguous. This CDR3 comprises 16 residues. V lost 3 bases and J lost 0, with 13 bases in between. Germline V gene sequence: CDR1 SGHDT, CDR2 YYEEEE. Looking up the rest from reference TRBV5-6 and TRBJ2-4 gives the full variable domain: DAGVTQSPTHLIKTRGQQVTLRCSPKSGHDTVSWYQQALGQGPQFIFQYYEEEERQRGNFPDRFSGHQFPNYSSELNVNALLLGDSALYLCASSSPTRGAKNIQYFGAGTRLSVL.

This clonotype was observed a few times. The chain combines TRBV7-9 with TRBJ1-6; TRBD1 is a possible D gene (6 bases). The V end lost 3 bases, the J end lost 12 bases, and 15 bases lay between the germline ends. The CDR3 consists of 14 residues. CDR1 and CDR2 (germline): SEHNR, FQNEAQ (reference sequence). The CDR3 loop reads CASSLDRSLEPLHF. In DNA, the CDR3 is TGTGCCAGCAGCTTGGACAGATCCCTCGAACCCCTCCACTTT.

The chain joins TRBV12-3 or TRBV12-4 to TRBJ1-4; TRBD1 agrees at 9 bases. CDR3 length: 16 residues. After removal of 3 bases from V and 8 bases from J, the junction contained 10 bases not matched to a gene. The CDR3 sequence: CASSFQFQDRGEKLFF. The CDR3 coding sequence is TGTGCCAGCAGTTTTCAGTTTCAGGACAGGGGCGAAAAACTGTTTTTT.

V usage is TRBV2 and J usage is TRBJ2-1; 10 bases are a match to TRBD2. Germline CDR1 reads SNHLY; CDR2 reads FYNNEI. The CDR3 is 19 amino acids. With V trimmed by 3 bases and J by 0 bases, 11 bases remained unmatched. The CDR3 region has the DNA TGTGCCAGCAGTGAGTCGTCTAGCGGGAGTATGAGCTCCTACAATGAGCAGTTCTTC. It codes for CASSESSSGSMSSYNEQFF.

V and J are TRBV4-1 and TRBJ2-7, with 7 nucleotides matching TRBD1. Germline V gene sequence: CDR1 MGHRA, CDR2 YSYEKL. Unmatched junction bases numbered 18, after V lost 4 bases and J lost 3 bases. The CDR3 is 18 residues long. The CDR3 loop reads CASSLKAPRDSENYEQYF. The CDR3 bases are TGCGCCAGCAGCCTTAAAGCCCCCCGGGACAGCGAAAACTACGAGCAGTACTTC.

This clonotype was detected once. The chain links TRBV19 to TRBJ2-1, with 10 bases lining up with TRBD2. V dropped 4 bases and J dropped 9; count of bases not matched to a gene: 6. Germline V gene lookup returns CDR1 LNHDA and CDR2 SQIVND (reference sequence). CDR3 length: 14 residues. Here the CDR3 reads CASSNLAGVVEQFF. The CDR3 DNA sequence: TGTGCCAGTAGTAATCTAGCGGGAGTGGTTGAGCAGTTCTTC.

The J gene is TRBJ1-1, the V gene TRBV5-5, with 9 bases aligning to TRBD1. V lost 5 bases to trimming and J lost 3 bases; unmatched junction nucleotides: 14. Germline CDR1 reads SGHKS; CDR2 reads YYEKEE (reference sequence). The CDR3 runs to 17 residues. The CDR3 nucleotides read TGTGCCAGCAGTCTTCATTTACAGGGGGCGAAGTACACTGAAGCTTTCTTT. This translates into CASSLHLQGAKYTEAFF.

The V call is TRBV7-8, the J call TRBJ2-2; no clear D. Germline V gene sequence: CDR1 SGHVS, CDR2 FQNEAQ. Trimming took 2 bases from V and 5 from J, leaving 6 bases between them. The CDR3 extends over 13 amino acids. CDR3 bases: TGTGCCAGCAGCTTACTTAAGACCGGGGAGCTGTTTTTT. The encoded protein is CASSLLKTGELFF.